Below are 17 T cell receptor beta chains sequenced from a single sample in a study of control samples from healthy donors and cancer patients. Some clones are missing from TCRdb's copy, which holds only in-frame ones; the method was immunoSEQ multiplex PCR. Altogether 65,000 to 100,000 clones are present, 90% to 95% being singletons, with the ten largest covering under 20%. The sample consisted of blood. Receptors originate from a man aged 50 or older in good health.

The chain combines TRBV6-6 with TRBJ1-2; possible D gene TRBD1, 5 bases. Germline V gives CDR1 MNHNY, CDR2 SVGAGI (reference sequence). CDR3 size: 16 residues. Trimming stripped 2 bases from V and 0 bases from J, with 13 bases between. The DNA for the CDR3 is TGTGCCAGCAGTTACGGGACGCCGGCTCCTAACTATGGCTACACCTTC. Translated: CASSYGTPAPNYGYTF.

The rearrangement uses TRBV7-9 and TRBJ1-1; 10 bases line up with TRBD1. With 6 bases clipped from V and 2 bases from J, the junction kept 6 bases outside the gene matches. The CDR3 consists of 15 residues. Per germline, CDR1 SEHNR and CDR2 FQNEAQ (reference sequence). CDR3 nucleotide sequence: TGTGCCAGCAGTCTAGGGGACAGGGGCAACACTGAAGCTTTCTTT. Protein product: CASSLGDRGNTEAFF.

This chain connects TRBV5-1 to TRBJ2-5; TRBD1 or TRBD2 may be the D gene (5 bases each). V was cut by 0 bases and J by 5 bases, with 11 bases left in between. The CDR3 is made up of 14 amino acids. Germline CDR1 is SGHRS and CDR2 is YFSETQ. For the CDR3, the DNA is TGCGCCAGCAGCTTGGGAGGGGTCAGGGAGACCCAGTACTTC. Translation: CASSLGGVRETQYF. The whole variable domain, remainder taken from reference TRBV5-1 and TRBJ2-5, is KAGVTQTPRYLIKTRGQQVTLSCSPISGHRSVSWYQQTPGQGLQFLFEYFSETQRNKGNFPGRFSGRQFSNSRSEMNVSTLELGDSALYLCASSLGGVRETQYFGPGTRLLVL.

In this sample, this clone turned up a few times. CDR3 nucleotide sequence: TGCGCCAGCAGCTCGGGGACAGGGCGCGGGTATGGCTACACCTTC. Translating gives CASSSGTGRGYGYTF. This sequence joins TRBV5-1 and TRBJ1-2, with TRBD1 identical over 9 bases. The V gene's germline CDR1 is SGHRS and CDR2 YFSETQ. CDR3 length: 15 amino acids. J was trimmed by 5 bases and V by 3 bases; bases with no gene match: 8.

CDR3 loop: CASRYRGGNGYTF. The CDR3 bases are TGTGCCAGCCGTTATAGGGGCGGAAATGGCTACACCTTC. The J gene is TRBJ1-2, the V gene TRBV27, with D possibly TRBD1 on 5 matching bases. Germline V gene lookup returns CDR1 MNHEY and CDR2 SMNVEV (reference sequence). This CDR3 has 13 amino acids. The V end was cut by 8 bases, the J end by 6 bases, with 16 bases between.

This chain uses TRBV23-1 with TRBJ1-1; maybe TRBD1 (5 bases). TRBV23-1 is an ORF for which the function is uncertain. V was pared by 6 bases and J by 0 bases, with 17 bases between. This CDR3 is 16 amino acids long. Here the CDR3 reads CASSRGRRALNTEAFF. In DNA form, the CDR3 reads TGCGCCAGCAGCCGAGGGCGCAGGGCTCTGAACACTGAAGCTTTCTTT.

The chain joins TRBV6-1 to TRBJ1-5; 7 nucleotides match TRBD1. CDR1 and CDR2 (germline): MNHNS, SASEGT. The trim removed 0 bases at V and 5 bases at J, leaving 7 bases unmatched. CDR3 length equals 16 residues. CDR3 amino acids: CASSEARGTAYQPQHF. The CDR3 DNA follows: TGTGCCAGCAGTGAAGCGCGGGGGACAGCCTATCAGCCCCAGCATTTT.

The chain uses TRBV5-4 and TRBJ2-7, with 7 bases identical to TRBD1. This CDR3 comprises 14 residues. The J segment lost 3 bases and the V segment lost 4 bases, leaving 7 bases of the junction unmatched. Looked up from germline, CDR1 is SGHNT and CDR2 is YYREEE (reference sequence). The CDR3 sequence is CASSPANRGYEQYF. The CDR3 DNA reads TGTGCCAGCAGCCCCGCAAACAGGGGCTACGAGCAGTACTTC.

V and J are TRBV4-2 and TRBJ2-3, with 7 bases aligning to TRBD1. In germline, CDR1 is LGHNA, CDR2 YNFKEQ. J was trimmed by 1 base and V by 1 base; bases with no gene match: 2. The CDR3 totals 15 residues. For the CDR3, the DNA is TGTGCCAGCAGCCAAGTGAGGGGGCGCACAGATACGCAGTATTTT. It codes for CASSQVRGRTDTQYF.

The CDR3 region has the DNA TGTGCCAGTAAGGACAGGGGTAGGGCTAATGAAAAACTGTTTTTT. Amino acid sequence: CASKDRGRANEKLFF. This chain uses TRBV19 with TRBJ1-4, with 9 nucleotides matching TRBD1. Unmatched junction bases numbered 6, after V lost 7 bases and J lost 3 bases. Germline CDR1 is LNHDA and CDR2 is SQIVND (reference sequence). The length of the CDR3 is 15 residues.

In the case of this clone: The same CDR3 can be traced to other DNA sequences in this sample. The chain uses TRBV3-1 (or the pseudogene TRBV3-2) and TRBJ1-5, with D possibly being TRBD1 (6 bases). This CDR3 contains 14 residues. V was shortened by 4 bases and J by 4 bases, with 11 bases between the two germline ends. Germline V gene sequence: CDR1 LGHDT, CDR2 YNNKEL (reference sequence). The CDR3 is CASSLGRGNQPQHF. CDR3 DNA: TGTGCCAGCAGCCTCGGGAGGGGGAATCAGCCCCAGCATTTT.

V is TRBV5-8 and J is TRBJ2-7; weak D call: TRBD1 (6 bases). V was clipped by 0 bases and J by 6 bases, with 10 bases between them. This CDR3 spans 13 amino acids. CDR1 SGHTS and CDR2 YDEGEE come from the germline V gene. Here the CDR3 reads CASSLAQGREQYF. The CDR3 region has the DNA TGTGCCAGCAGCTTGGCCCAGGGGCGCGAGCAGTACTTC.

V is TRBV5-1 and J is TRBJ1-4; D might be TRBD1 (6 bases). CDR1 SGHRS and CDR2 YFSETQ come from the germline V gene. V lost 4 bases, J lost 8 bases, and 18 bases lay in between. CDR3 size: 15 residues. The CDR3, as DNA: TGCGCCAGCAGCCTAGGAACAGGGTATTTGGAAAAACTGTTTTTT. Protein product: CASSLGTGYLEKLFF.

The chain combines TRBV7-9 with TRBJ1-4; D remains unclear. The length of the CDR3 is 12 residues. V was trimmed by 3 bases and J by 8 bases, leaving 7 bases between them. Germline V gives CDR1 SEHNR, CDR2 FQNEAQ (reference sequence). CDR3 bases: TGTGCCAGCAGCTTTGGTAAAGAAAAACTGTTTTTT. This sequence encodes CASSFGKEKLFF. Complete variable domain (other parts from reference TRBV7-9 and TRBJ1-4): DTGVSQNPRHKITKRGQNVTFRCDPISEHNRLYWYRQTLGQGPEFLTYFQNEAQLEKSRLLSDRFSAERPKGSFSTLEIQRTEQGDSAMYLCASSFGKEKLFFGSGTQLSVL.

J is TRBJ1-2 and V is TRBV6-5; 7 bases are a match to TRBD1. Trimming at V came to 6 bases and at J to 6 bases, leaving 7 bases not matched to a gene. The germline V gene encodes CDR1 MNHEY and CDR2 SVGAGI. The CDR3 extends over 13 amino acids. The CDR3 loop reads CASSSTGANGYTF. Written as DNA, the CDR3 is TGTGCCAGCAGCTCAACAGGGGCAAATGGCTACACCTTC.

The chain uses TRBV27 and TRBJ1-2; 7 nucleotides agree with TRBD1. V lost 3 bases and J lost 7; bases outside the gene matches: 17. Germline V gene sequence: CDR1 MNHEY, CDR2 SMNVEV (reference sequence). The CDR3 covers 17 residues. As DNA, the CDR3 is TGTGCCAGCAGTTTTTCGGGACAGCGAAGTCGGCGGTTTGGCTACACCTTC. Its protein product is CASSFSGQRSRRFGYTF.

This chain links TRBV5-1 with TRBJ2-2; 8 bases are shared with TRBD2. With V trimmed by 0 bases and J by 2 bases, 3 bases remained unmatched. The CDR3 is 16 residues long. Germline V gives CDR1 SGHRS, CDR2 YFSETQ. The CDR3 region has the DNA TGCGCCAGCAGCTTGGCGGCGGGGGGTAACACCGGGGAGCTGTTTTTT. Translation gives CASSLAAGGNTGELFF.